This T cell receptor beta chain stems from a study of cytomegalovirus exposure and HLA in healthy donors. General observations from the study: In the approximately 120 validation repertoires, a later analysis found that first-cohort TCR clusters tended to co-occur.

Here immunoSEQ multiplex PCR was the method, and the copy in TCRdb shows in-frame clones only, minus some. Of under 100,000 clones in the sample, 96% were seen once. From the roughly 110-subject validation cohort, which was separate from the roughly 670-subject first cohort, the donors were drawn. V was pared by 4 bases and J by 1 base, with 13 bases of the junction left unmatched. Germline V gene lookup returns CDR1 SQVTM and CDR2 ANQGSEA. The CDR3 is made up of 18 amino acids. A remark on this clone: Its antigen is currently unknown.

The sample consisted of PBMCs. The chain employs TRBV29-1 and TRBJ2-2; 9 bases line up with TRBD2. The TCR sequence derives from a man between 18 and 29 years old in good health and CMV-seronegative. The CDR3: CSVASKGSSGMNTGELFF. The CDR3 region has the DNA TGCAGCGTTGCCAGTAAAGGGTCTAGCGGGATGAACACCGGGGAGCTGTTTTTT.